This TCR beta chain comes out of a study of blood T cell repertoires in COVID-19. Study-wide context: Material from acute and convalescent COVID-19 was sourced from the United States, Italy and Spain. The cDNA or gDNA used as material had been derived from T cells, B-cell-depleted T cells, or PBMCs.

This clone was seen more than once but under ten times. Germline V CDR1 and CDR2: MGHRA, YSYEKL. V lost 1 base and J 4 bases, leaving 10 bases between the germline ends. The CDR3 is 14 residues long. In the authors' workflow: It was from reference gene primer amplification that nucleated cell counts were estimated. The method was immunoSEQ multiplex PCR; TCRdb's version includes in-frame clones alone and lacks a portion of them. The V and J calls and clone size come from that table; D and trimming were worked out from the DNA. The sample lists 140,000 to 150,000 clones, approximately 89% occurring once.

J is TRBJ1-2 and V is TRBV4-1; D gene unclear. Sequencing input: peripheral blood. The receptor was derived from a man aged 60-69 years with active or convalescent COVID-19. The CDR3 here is CASSQVAQLYGYTF. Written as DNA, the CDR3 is TGCGCCAGCAGCCAAGTCGCTCAACTCTATGGCTACACCTTC.